This T cell receptor (beta chain) was observed in a study of T cells expressing NK-cell markers. Across the whole study: The study drew TCR beta repertoires from sorted CD3+CD56+NKG2C+, CD3+CD56+NKG2C- and CD3+CD56-NKG2C+ T cells. Regarding the study as a whole: The study left the HCMV specificity of expanded NKG2C+ T cell clones unresolved.

The CDR3 length is 16 residues. In germline, CDR1 is LGHNA, CDR2 YNFKEQ. As to this clonotype: The antigen remains unidentified.

Reanalyzing the 5' RACE reads, TCRdb keeps one entry per CDR3 protein, without DNA. The sample totals over 250,000 distinct CDR3 sequences. The chain is built from TRBV4-2 and TRBJ2-1; the TRBD2 assignment by TCRdb is unverifiable without DNA. The specimen sequenced was blood T cells: a sorted CD56 or NKG2C T cell subset, CD4+ or CD8+ T cells, or bulk PBMC T cells (not recorded which). The TCR sequence derives from a woman between 18 and 70 years old in good health. The CDR3 sequence: CASSQEERGGPDEQFF.